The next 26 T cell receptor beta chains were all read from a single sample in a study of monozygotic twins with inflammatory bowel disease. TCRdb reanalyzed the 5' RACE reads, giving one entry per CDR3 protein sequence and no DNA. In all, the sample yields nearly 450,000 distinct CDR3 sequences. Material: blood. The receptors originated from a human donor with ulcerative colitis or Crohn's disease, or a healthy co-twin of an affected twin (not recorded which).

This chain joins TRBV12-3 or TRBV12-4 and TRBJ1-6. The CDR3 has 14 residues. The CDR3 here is CASRGRAANSPLHF.

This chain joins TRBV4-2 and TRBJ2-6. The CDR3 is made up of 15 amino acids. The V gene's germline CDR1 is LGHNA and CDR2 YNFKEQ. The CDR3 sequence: CASSSFVWGANVLTF.

The chain's CDR3 is CASTRGSAYGYTF. The gene calls are TRBV2 and TRBJ1-2; TCRdb gives TRBD1 as the D gene, but with no DNA this cannot be confirmed. In germline, CDR1 is SNHLY, CDR2 FYNNEI. This CDR3 comprises 13 residues.

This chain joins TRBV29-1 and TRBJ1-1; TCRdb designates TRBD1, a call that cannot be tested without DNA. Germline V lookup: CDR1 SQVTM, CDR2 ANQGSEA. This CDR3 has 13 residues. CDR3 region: CSVQQAENTEAFF.

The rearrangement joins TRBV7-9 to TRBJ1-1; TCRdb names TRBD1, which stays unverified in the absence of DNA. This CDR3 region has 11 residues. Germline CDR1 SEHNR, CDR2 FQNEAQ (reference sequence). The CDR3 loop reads CATETGGEAFF.

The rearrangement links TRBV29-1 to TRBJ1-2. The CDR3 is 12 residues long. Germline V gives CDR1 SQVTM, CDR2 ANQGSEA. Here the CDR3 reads CSYQSLNYGYTF.

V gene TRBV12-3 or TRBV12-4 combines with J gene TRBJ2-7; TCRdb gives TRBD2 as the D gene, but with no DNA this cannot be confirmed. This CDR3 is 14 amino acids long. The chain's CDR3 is CASSFEGLSREQYF.

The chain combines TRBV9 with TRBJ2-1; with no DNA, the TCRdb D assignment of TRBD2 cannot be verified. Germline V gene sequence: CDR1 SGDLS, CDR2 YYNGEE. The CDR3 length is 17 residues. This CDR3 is CASSVGEGTSGGSEQFF.

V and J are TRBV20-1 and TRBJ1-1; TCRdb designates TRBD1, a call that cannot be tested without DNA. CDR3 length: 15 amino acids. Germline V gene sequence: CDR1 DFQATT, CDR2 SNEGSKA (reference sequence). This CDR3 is CSAIPAGTGETEAFF.

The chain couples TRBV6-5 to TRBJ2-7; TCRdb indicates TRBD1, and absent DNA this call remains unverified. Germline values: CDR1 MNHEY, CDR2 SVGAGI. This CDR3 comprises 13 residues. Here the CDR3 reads CASSTGVDYEQYF.

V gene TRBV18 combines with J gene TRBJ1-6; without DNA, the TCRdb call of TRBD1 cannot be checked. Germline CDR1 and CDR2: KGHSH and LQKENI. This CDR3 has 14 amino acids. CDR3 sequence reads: CASSPQGGDSPLHF. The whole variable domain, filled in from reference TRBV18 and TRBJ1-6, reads NAGVMQNPRHLVRRRGQEARLRCSPMKGHSHVYWYRQLPEEGLKFMVYLQKENIIDESGMPKERFSAEFPKEGPSILRIQQVVRGDSAAYFCASSPQGGDSPLHFGNGTRLTVT.

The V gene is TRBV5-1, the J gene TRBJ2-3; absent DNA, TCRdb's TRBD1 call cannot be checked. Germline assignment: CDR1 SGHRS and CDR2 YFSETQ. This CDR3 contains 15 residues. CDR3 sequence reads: CASSLMGEVTDTQYF.

The CDR3 sequence: CSVVERNTLYEQYF. The V gene is TRBV29-1, the J gene TRBJ2-7. From germline, CDR1 is SQVTM and CDR2 ANQGSEA. CDR3 length: 14 amino acids.

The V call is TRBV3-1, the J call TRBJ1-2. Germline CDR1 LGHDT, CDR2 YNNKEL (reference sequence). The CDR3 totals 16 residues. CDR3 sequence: CASSQGSAIANYGYTF. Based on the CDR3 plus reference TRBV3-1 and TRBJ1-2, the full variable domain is DTAVSQTPKYLVTQMGNDKSIKCEQNLGHDTMYWYKQDSKKFLKIMFSYNNKELIINETVPNRFSPKSPDKAHLNLHINSLELGDSAVYFCASSQGSAIANYGYTFGSGTRLTVV.

The CDR3 here is CSAAGPGYEQYF. The chain recombines TRBV20-1 with TRBJ2-7; TCRdb returns TRBD1, unconfirmable since there is no DNA. The CDR3 sequence is 12 residues long. CDR1 is DFQATT and CDR2 is SNEGSKA in the germline V gene (reference sequence).

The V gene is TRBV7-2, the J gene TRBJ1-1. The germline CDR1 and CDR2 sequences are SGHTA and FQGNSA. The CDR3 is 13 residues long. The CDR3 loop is CASSSRTMVEAFF. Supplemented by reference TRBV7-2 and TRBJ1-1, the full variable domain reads GAGVSQSPSNKVTEKGKDVELRCDPISGHTALYWYRQSLGQGLEFLIYFQGNSAPDKSGLPSDRFSAERTGGSVSTLTIQRTQQEDSAVYLCASSSRTMVEAFFGQGTRLTVV.

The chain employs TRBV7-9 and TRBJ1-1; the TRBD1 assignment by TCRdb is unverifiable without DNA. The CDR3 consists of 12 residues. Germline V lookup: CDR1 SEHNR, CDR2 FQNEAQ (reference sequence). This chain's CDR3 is CASSSQAGEAFF.

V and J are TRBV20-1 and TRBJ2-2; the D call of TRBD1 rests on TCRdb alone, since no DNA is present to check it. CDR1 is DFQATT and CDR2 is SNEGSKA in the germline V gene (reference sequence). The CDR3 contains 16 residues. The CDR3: CSAPHRGQLLDGELFF.

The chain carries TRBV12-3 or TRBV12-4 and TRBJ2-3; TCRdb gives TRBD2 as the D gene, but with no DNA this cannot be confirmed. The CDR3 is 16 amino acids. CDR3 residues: CASSLGGQLSTDTQYF.

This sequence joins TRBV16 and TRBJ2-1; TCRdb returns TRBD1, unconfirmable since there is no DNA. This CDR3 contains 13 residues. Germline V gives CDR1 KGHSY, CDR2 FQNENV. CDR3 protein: CASSRDSTGGQFF. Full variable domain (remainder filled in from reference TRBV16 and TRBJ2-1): GEEVAQTPKHLVRGEGQKAKLYCAPIKGHSYVFWYQQVLKNEFKFLISFQNENVFDETGMPKERFSAKCLPNSPCSLEIQATKLEDSAVYFCASSRDSTGGQFFGPGTRLTVL.

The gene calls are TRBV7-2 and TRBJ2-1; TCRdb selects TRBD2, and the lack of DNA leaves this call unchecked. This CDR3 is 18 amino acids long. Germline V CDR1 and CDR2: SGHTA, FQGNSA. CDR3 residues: CASSLRGTGSGGANEQFF.

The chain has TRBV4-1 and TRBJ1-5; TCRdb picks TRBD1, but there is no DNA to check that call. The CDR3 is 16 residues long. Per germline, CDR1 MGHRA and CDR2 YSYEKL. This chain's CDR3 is CASSQERQGGNQPQHF.

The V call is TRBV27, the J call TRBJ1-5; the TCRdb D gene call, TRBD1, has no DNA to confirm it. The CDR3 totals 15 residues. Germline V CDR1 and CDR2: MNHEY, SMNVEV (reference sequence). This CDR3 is CASSPGTAWNQPQHF.

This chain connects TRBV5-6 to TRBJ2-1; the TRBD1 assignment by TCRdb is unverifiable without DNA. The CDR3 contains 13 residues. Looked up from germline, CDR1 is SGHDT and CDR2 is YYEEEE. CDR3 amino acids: CASSRAGNDEQFF.

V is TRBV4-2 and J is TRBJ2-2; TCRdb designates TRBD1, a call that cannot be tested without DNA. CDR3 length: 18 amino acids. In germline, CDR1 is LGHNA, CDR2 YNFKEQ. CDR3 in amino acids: CASSQDFTGGTNTGELFF.

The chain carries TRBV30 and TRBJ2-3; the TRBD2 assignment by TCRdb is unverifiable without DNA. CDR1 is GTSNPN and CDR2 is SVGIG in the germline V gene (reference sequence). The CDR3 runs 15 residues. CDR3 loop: CAWSVRSGGADTQYF.